This is a list of T cell receptor beta chains from one sample in a study of blood T cell repertoires in COVID-19. Clones were read by immunoSEQ multiplex PCR, and TCRdb kept only the in-frame ones, dropping some. The sample records under 130,000 clones, roughly 87% being singletons. What was sequenced was peripheral blood. The source is a man aged 50 to 60 in a cohort sampled during active COVID-19. The CDR3 runs from the conserved cysteine through the conserved F or W. A D gene is named only where the DNA matches it firmly. Size is omitted from some rows. Given values are once, few, many or a class for expanded clones.

V: TRBV5-6
D: NA
J: TRBJ1-3
size: NA
CDR3: CASSLQGSGNTIYF
DNA: TGTGCCAGCAGCCTACAGGGTTCTGGAAACACCATATATTTT

V: TRBV7-9
D: TRBD1
J: TRBJ1-6
size: once
CDR3: CASSPSRGRSSYNSPLHF
DNA: TGTGCCAGCAGCCCATCCAGGGGGAGGAGCTCCTATAATTCACCCCTCCACTTT

V: TRBV7-2
D: TRBD1
J: TRBJ1-2
size: NA
CDR3: CASSNPDRDYGYTF
DNA: TGTGCCAGCAGCAACCCGGACAGGGACTATGGCTACACCTTC

V: TRBV5-4
D: TRBD1
J: TRBJ2-3
size: NA
CDR3: CASSPGQGFTDTQYF
DNA: TGTGCCAGCAGCCCGGGACAGGGGTTCACAGATACGCAGTATTTT

V: TRBV11-3
D: TRBD1
J: TRBJ2-1
size: once
CDR3: CASSLVGQGANEQFF
DNA: TGTGCCAGCAGCTTAGTGGGACAGGGGGCCAATGAGCAGTTCTTC

V: TRBV5-4
D: NA
J: TRBJ2-1
size: NA
CDR3: CASRNGSYNEQFF
DNA: TGTGCCAGCCGTAACGGTTCCTACAATGAGCAGTTCTTC

V: TRBV10-3
D: TRBD1
J: TRBJ1-1
size: NA
CDR3: CAISSQGTHTEAFF
DNA: TGTGCCATCAGTTCACAGGGGACGCACACTGAAGCTTTCTTT

V: TRBV5-1
D: NA
J: TRBJ2-2
size: NA
CDR3: CASSLSPGGQSGELFF
DNA: TGCGCCAGCAGCCTGTCTCCCGGGGGGCAGAGCGGGGAGCTGTTTTTT

V: TRBV28
D: TRBD2
J: TRBJ2-2
size: once
CDR3: CASLRTRNTGELFF
DNA: TGTGCCAGCTTAAGGACTAGAAACACCGGGGAGCTGTTTTTT

V: TRBV24-1
D: TRBD1
J: TRBJ1-5
size: few
CDR3: CATQDRGGQPQHF
DNA: TGTGCCACCCAGGACAGGGGGGGACAGCCCCAGCATTTT

V: TRBV5-4
D: TRBD1
J: TRBJ2-7
size: NA
CDR3: CASRAGQESSYEQYF
DNA: TGTGCCAGCAGAGCTGGACAGGAGAGCTCCTACGAGCAGTACTTC

V: TRBV10-1
D: NA
J: TRBJ1-1
size: NA
CDR3: CASSESTGFEAFF
DNA: TGCGCCAGCAGTGAGTCGACGGGGTTTGAAGCTTTCTTT

V: TRBV4-2
D: TRBD2
J: TRBJ2-1
size: NA
CDR3: CASSQGVAGGPNEQFF
DNA: TGTGCCAGCAGCCAAGGGGTAGCGGGGGGGCCGAATGAGCAGTTCTTC

V: TRBV5-4
D: NA
J: TRBJ2-5
size: NA
CDR3: CASSQPGSGRQETQYF
DNA: TGTGCCAGCAGCCAGCCCGGGAGCGGTAGACAAGAGACCCAGTACTTC

V: TRBV6-5
D: NA
J: TRBJ2-3
size: NA
CDR3: CASSWSLRDTQYF
DNA: TGTGCCAGCAGTTGGTCCCTCCGGGATACGCAGTATTTT

V: TRBV24-1
D: NA
J: TRBJ1-2
size: NA
CDR3: CATSDQGQGAGYTF
DNA: TGTGCCACCAGTGATCAGGGACAAGGGGCTGGCTACACCTTC